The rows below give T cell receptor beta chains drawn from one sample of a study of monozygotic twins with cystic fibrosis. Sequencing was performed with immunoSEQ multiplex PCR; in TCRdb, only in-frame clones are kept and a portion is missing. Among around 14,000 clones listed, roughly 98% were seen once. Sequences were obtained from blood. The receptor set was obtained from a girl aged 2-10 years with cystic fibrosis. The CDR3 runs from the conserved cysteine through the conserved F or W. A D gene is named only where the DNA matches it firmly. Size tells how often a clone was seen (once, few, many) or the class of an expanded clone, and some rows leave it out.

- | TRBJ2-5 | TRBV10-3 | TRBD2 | CAISGTSGSQTQYF | TGTGCCATCAGTGGGACTAGCGGGAGCCAGACCCAGTACTTC
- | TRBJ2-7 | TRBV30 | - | CAWSVDGVAYEQYF | TGTGCCTGGAGTGTAGACGGGGTTGCCTACGAGCAGTACTTC
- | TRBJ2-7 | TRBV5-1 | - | CASSLGRDSSEQYF | TGCGCCAGCAGCTTGGGGCGGGACTCCTCGGAGCAGTACTTC
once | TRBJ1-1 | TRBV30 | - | CAWSVEGDYITEAFF | TGTGCCTGGAGTGTTGAAGGGGATTATATCACTGAAGCTTTCTTT
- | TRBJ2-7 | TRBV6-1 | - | CASSKTYIYEQYF | TGTGCCAGCAGCAAGACATATATCTACGAGCAGTACTTC
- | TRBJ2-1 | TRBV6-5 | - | CASSYSVSQGGRFF | TGTGCCAGCAGTTACTCGGTCTCTCAGGGTGGCCGGTTCTTC
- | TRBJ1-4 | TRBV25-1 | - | CASSEVVGPTNEKLFF | TGTGCCAGCAGTGAGGTGGTAGGCCCAACTAATGAAAAACTGTTTTTT
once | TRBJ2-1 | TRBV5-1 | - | CASSPGPNDNEQFF | TGCGCCAGCAGTCCGGGACCAAACGACAATGAGCAGTTCTTC
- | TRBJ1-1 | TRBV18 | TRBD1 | CASSHPETGITEAFF | TGTGCCAGCTCCCACCCTGAGACAGGGATCACTGAAGCTTTCTTT
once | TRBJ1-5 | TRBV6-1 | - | CASSEGLLPQPQHF | TGTGCCAGCAGTGAAGGACTCCTGCCCCAGCCCCAGCATTTT
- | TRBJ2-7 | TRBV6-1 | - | CASSEASYASLYF | TGTGCCAGCAGTGAAGCGTCATACGCATCGCTGTACTTC
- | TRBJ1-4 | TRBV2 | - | CASSGPGANEKLFF | TGTGCCAGCTCAGGGCCAGGGGCTAATGAAAAACTGTTTTTT
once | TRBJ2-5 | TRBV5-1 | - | CASSLGVAETQYF | TGCGCCAGCAGCTTGGGAGTCGCCGAGACCCAGTACTTC
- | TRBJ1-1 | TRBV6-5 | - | CASGLDRLLNTEAFF | TGTGCCAGCGGCCTGGACAGATTGTTGAACACTGAAGCTTTCTTT
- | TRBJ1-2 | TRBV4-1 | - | CASSQDRGVDGYTF | TGCGCCAGCAGCCAAGATCGGGGGGTCGATGGCTACACCTTC
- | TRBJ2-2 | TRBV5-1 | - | CASSFRLYTGELFF | TGCGCCAGCAGCTTTAGACTTTACACCGGGGAGCTGTTTTTT
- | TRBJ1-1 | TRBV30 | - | CALTGPTEAFF | TGTGCCTTAACAGGGCCCACTGAAGCTTTCTTT
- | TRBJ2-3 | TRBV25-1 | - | CASSGVGPDTQYF | TGTGCCAGCAGTGGAGTAGGTCCAGATACGCAGTATTTT
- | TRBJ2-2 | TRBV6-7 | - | CASSYSKGLENTGELFF | TGTGCCAGCAGTTACTCGAAGGGCCTAGAAAACACCGGGGAGCTGTTTTTT
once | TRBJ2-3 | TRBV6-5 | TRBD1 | CASTKGAFTDTQYF | TGTGCCAGCACCAAGGGGGCTTTCACAGATACGCAGTATTTT
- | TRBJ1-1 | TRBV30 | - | CAWSVRYGRDMNTEAFF | TGTGCCTGGAGTGTAAGATATGGCAGGGATATGAACACTGAAGCTTTCTTT
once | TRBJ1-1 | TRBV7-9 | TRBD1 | CASSPPTGDTEAFF | TGTGCCAGCAGCCCCCCTACAGGGGACACTGAAGCTTTCTTT
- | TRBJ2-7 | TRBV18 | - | CASSPSITDEQYF | TGTGCCAGCTCCCCGTCCATAACGGACGAGCAGTACTTC
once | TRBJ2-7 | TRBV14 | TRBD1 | CASSQGQGATYEQYF | TGTGCCAGCAGCCAGGGACAGGGGGCAACCTACGAGCAGTACTTC
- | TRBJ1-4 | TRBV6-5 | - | CASSGRSNEKLFF | TGTGCCAGCAGCGGTAGGAGTAATGAAAAACTGTTTTTT
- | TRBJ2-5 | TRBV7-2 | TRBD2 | CASSLRLAGGETQYF | TGTGCCAGCAGCTTACGCCTAGCGGGAGGAGAGACCCAGTACTTC
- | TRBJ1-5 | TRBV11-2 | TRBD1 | CASSLALGTAPQHF | TGTGCCAGCAGCTTAGCTTTAGGGACAGCGCCCCAGCATTTT
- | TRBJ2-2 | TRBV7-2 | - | CASSFYTGELFF | TGTGCCAGCAGCTTCTACACCGGGGAGCTGTTTTTT
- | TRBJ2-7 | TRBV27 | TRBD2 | CASSLSRLAHEQYF | TGTGCCAGCAGTTTATCAAGACTAGCCCACGAGCAGTACTTC
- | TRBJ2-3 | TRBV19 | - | CASSPGPIPDTQYF | TGTGCCAGTAGTCCAGGGCCAATCCCGGATACGCAGTATTTT
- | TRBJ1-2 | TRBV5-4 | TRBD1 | CASSRQGVRGYTF | TGTGCCAGCAGCCGACAGGGGGTAAGAGGCTACACCTTC
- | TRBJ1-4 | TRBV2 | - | CASSEVLEKLFF | TGTGCCAGCAGTGAAGTGCTTGAAAAACTGTTTTTT
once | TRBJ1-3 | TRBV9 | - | CASSVLSSGNTIYF | TGTGCCAGCAGCGTACTTAGTTCGGGAAACACCATATATTTT
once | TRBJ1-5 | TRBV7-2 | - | CASSLRSGDQPQHF | TGTGCCAGCAGCTTAAGATCAGGGGATCAGCCCCAGCATTTT
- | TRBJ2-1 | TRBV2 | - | CASSATIGPYNEQFF | TGTGCCAGCAGTGCAACGATAGGCCCCTACAATGAGCAGTTCTTC
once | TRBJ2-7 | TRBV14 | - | CASSQDRLTSSYEQYF | TGTGCCAGCAGCCAAGATCGCCTAACTTCATCCTACGAGCAGTACTTC
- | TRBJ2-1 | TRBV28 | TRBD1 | CASSLIRDSNNEQFF | TGTGCCAGCAGTTTAATTCGGGACAGCAACAATGAGCAGTTCTTC
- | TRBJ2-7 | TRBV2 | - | CASSALKRGTNYEQYF | TGTGCCAGCAGTGCCTTAAAGAGGGGTACAAACTACGAGCAGTACTTC
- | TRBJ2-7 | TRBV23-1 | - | CASKPIVRGQGPYEQYF | TGCGCCAGCAAACCCATCGTCAGGGGCCAGGGGCCCTACGAGCAGTACTTC
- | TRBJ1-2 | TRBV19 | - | CASNPLRGRNPNYGYTF | TGTGCCAGTAACCCTTTAAGGGGTCGAAACCCTAACTATGGCTACACCTTC
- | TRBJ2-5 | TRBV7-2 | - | CASSLVAETQYF | TGTGCCAGCAGCTTAGTGGCCGAAACCCAGTACTTC
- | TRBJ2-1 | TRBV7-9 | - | CASSSNSPRGNEQFF | TGTGCCAGCAGCTCAAACAGTCCCCGAGGCAATGAGCAGTTCTTC
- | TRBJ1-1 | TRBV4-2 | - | CASSWEVNTEAFF | TGTGCCAGCAGCTGGGAAGTGAACACTGAAGCTTTCTTT
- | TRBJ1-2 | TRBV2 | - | CASSDQRGPTYGYTF | TGTGCCAGCAGTGATCAGCGGGGGCCTACCTATGGCTACACCTTC
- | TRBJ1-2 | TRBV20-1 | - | CSARYLGGYTF | TGCAGTGCTAGGTACTTGGGGGGCTACACCTTC
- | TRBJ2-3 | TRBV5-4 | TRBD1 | CASSQGQRHTDTQYF | TGTGCCAGCAGCCAGGGACAGCGACACACAGATACGCAGTATTTT
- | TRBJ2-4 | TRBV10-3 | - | CATAPGAEDIQYF | TGTGCCACCGCCCCGGGGGCTGAGGACATTCAGTACTTC
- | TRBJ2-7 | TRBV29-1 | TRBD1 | CSAKQGVREQYF | TGCAGCGCTAAACAGGGGGTGCGAGAGCAGTACTTC